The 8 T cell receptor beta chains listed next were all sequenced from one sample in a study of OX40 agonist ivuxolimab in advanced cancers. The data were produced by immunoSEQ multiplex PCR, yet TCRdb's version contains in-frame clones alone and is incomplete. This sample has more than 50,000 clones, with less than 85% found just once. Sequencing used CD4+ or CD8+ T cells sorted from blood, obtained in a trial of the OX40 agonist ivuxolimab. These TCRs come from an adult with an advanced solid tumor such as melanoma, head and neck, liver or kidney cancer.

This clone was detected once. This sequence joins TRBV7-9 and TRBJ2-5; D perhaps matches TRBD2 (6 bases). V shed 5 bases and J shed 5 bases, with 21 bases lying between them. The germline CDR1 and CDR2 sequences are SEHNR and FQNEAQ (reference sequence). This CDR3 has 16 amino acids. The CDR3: CASSTPGRRGWETQYF. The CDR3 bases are TGTGCCAGCAGCACACCGGGACGGAGGGGTTGGGAGACCCAGTACTTC.

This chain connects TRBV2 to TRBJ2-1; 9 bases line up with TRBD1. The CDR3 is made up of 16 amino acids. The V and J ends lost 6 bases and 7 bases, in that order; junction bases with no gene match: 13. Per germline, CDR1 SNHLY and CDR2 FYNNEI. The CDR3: CASRGRDRVGLNEQFF. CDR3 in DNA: TGTGCCAGCAGGGGCCGGGACAGGGTTGGTTTGAATGAGCAGTTCTTC. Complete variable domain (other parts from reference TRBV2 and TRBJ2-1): EPEVTQTPSHQVTQMGQEVILRCVPISNHLYFYWYRQILGQKVEFLVSFYNNEISEKSEIFDDQFSVERPDGSNFTLKIRSTKLEDSAMYFCASRGRDRVGLNEQFFGPGTRLTVL.

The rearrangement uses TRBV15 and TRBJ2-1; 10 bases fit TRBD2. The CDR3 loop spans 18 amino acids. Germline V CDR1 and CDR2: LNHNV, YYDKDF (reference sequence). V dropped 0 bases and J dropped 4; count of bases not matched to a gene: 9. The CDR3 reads CATSRERSGRAVYNEQFF. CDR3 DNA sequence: TGTGCCACCAGCAGAGAGAGAAGCGGGAGGGCCGTGTACAATGAGCAGTTCTTC. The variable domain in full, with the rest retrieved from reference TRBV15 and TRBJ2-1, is DAMVIQNPRYQVTQFGKPVTLSCSQTLNHNVMYWYQQKSSQAPKLLFHYYDKDFNNEADTPDNFQSRRPNTSFCFLDIRSPGLGDTAMYLCATSRERSGRAVYNEQFFGPGTRLTVL.

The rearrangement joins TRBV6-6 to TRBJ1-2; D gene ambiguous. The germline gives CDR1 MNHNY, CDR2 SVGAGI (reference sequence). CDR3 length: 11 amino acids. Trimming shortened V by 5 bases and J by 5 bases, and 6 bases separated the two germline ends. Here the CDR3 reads CASSKEYGYTF. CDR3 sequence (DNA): TGTGCCAGCAGTAAGGAGTATGGCTACACCTTC.

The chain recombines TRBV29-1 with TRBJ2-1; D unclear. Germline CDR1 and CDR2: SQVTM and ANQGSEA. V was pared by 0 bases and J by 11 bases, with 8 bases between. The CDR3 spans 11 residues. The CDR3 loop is CSVEDRPKQFF. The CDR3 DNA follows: TGCAGCGTTGAAGACAGGCCGAAGCAGTTCTTC.

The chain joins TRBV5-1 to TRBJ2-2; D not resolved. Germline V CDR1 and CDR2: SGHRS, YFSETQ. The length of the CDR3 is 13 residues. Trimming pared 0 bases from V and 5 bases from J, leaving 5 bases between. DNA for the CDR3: TGCGCCAGCAGCTTGGCTGTAACCGGGGAGCTGTTTTTT. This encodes CASSLAVTGELFF. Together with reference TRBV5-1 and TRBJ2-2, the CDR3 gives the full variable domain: KAGVTQTPRYLIKTRGQQVTLSCSPISGHRSVSWYQQTPGQGLQFLFEYFSETQRNKGNFPGRFSGRQFSNSRSEMNVSTLELGDSALYLCASSLAVTGELFFGEGSRLTVL.

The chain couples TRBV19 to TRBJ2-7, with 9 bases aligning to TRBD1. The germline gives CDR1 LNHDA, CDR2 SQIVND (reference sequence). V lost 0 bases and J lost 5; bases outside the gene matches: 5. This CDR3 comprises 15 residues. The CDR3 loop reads CASSIDSTGGHEQYF. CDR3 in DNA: TGTGCCAGTAGTATAGATTCAACAGGGGGCCACGAGCAGTACTTC.

CDR3 sequence: CATSSGTGETQYF. Here the CDR3 DNA reads TGTGCCACCAGCAGTGGGACAGGGGAGACCCAGTACTTC. The rearrangement links TRBV15 to TRBJ2-5; 9 nucleotides match TRBD1. This CDR3 has 13 amino acids. Looked up from germline, CDR1 is LNHNV and CDR2 is YYDKDF (reference sequence). Germline trimming cut 3 bases from V and 5 bases from J; bases unmatched to any gene: 1. Combining the CDR3 with reference TRBV15 and TRBJ2-5 gives the whole variable domain DAMVIQNPRYQVTQFGKPVTLSCSQTLNHNVMYWYQQKSSQAPKLLFHYYDKDFNNEADTPDNFQSRRPNTSFCFLDIRSPGLGDTAMYLCATSSGTGETQYFGPGTRLLVL.